Included here is one T cell receptor (beta chain) sequence, with context. Its target is not known. Newly diagnosed hyperthyroidism, duration under 2 months, in patients aged 18 to 65. Exclusion of patients followed from uncontrolled infection, other autoimmune disease, pregnancy or lactation. This entry comes from a study of T cells in Graves' hyperthyroidism and ophthalmopathy. Study conclusions and caveats: Within blood appeared most thyroid clonotypes that had expanded above 0.001.

The TCR beta CDR3 regions underwent amplification using RNA transcripts as the source. The study used the HTBI primer set for a first-round RT-PCR of the TCR CDR3. Each CDR3 protein is one row after TCRdb ran MiXCR on the multiplex PCR reads. The sample holds 750,000 to 950,000 distinct CDR3 sequences, roughly 40% seen once. Trimming removed 1 base at V and 4 bases at J, with 7 bases between. The CDR3 contains 13 residues. Germline V gene data show CDR1 as MGHRA and CDR2 as YSYEKL. Sequencing used blood. V is TRBV4-1 and J is TRBJ2-5; no clear D. The origin of this receptor is a young man with Graves' hyperthyroidism. CDR3 sequence: CASSQGVTETQYF. CDR3 nucleotide sequence: TGCGCCAGCAGCCAAGGGGTAACAGAGACCCAGTACTTC.